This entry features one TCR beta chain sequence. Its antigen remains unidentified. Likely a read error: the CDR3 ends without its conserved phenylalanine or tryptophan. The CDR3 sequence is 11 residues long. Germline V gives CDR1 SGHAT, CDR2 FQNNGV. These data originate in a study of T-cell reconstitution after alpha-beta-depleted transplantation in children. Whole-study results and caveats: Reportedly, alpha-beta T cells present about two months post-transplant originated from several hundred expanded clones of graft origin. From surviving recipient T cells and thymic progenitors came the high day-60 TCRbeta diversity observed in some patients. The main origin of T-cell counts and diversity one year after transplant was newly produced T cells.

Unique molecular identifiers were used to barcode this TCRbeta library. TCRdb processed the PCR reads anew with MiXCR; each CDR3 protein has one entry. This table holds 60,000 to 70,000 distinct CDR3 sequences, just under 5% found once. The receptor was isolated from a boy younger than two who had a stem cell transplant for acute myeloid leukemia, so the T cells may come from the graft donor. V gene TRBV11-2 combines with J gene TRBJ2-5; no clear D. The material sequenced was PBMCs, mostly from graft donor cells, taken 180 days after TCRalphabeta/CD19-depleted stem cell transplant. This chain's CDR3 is CASSFWGTQYL. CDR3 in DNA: TGTGCCAGTAGCTTTTGGGGGACCCAGTACTTG.